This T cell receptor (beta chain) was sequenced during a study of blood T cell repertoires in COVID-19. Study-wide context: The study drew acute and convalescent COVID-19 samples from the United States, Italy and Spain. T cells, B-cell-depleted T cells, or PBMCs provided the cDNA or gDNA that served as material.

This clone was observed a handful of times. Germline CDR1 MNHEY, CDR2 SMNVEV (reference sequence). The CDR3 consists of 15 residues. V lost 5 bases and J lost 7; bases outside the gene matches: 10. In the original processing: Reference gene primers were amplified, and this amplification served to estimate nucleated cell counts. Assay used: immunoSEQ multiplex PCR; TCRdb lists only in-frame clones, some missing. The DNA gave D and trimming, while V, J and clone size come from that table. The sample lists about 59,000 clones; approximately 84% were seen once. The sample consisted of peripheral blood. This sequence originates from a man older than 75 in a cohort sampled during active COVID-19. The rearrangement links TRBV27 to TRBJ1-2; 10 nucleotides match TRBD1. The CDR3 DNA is TGTGCCAGCAGTGGGGACAGGGGAAACCATCGTGGCTACACCTTC. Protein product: CASSGDRGNHRGYTF.